The 17 T cell receptor beta chains listed next were all sequenced from one sample in a study of T cell responses to AZD1222 COVID-19 vaccine. Measured with immunoSEQ multiplex PCR; TCRdb has only the in-frame clones, and not every one. The sample lists around 100,000 clones, about 86% occurring once. The sequencing used peripheral blood, collected on day 0 of AZD1222 vaccination. The receptors were sampled from an adult in good health.

DNA for the CDR3: TGTGCCAGCAGCCAAGATTTGAGGAACACCGGGGAGCTGTTTTTT. Translated: CASSQDLRNTGELFF. The V and J genes are TRBV3-1 (or the pseudogene TRBV3-2) and TRBJ2-2; the D is unclear. Germline V gene sequence: CDR1 LGHDT, CDR2 YNNKEL (reference sequence). CDR3 size: 15 residues. Trimming stripped 0 bases from V and 1 base from J, with 6 bases between.

This sequence joins TRBV4-3 and TRBJ2-5; perhaps TRBD2 as D (6 bases). CDR1 is LGHNA, CDR2 YSLEER, per germline. V shed 3 bases and J shed 4 bases, with 12 bases lying between them. The CDR3 runs to 14 residues. The CDR3 DNA reads as TGCGCCAGCAGCCACAGACTAGTTGGAGAGACCCAGTACTTC. It yields the protein CASSHRLVGETQYF.

This clone appeared a few times. The chain employs TRBV5-1 and TRBJ1-4, with D possibly TRBD1 on 6 matching bases. The CDR3 length is 13 residues. Trimming pared 7 bases from V and 2 bases from J, leaving 9 bases between. From germline, CDR1 is SGHRS and CDR2 YFSETQ. For the CDR3, the DNA is TGCGCCAGCCGTACAGGGACTAATGAAAAACTGTTTTTT. This sequence encodes CASRTGTNEKLFF.

The chain links TRBV28 to TRBJ1-1, with D tentatively TRBD1 (6 bases). V gave up 2 bases and J gave up 4 bases, with 11 bases separating them. Germline V CDR1 and CDR2: MDHEN, SYDVKM. The CDR3 length is 14 residues. Here the CDR3 reads CASSLGGAGTEAFF. The CDR3 region has the DNA TGTGCCAGCAGTTTAGGGGGGGCTGGCACTGAAGCTTTCTTT. Drawing the rest from reference TRBV28 and TRBJ1-1, the complete variable domain is DVKVTQSSRYLVKRTGEKVFLECVQDMDHENMFWYRQDPGLGLRLIYFSYDVKMKEKGDIPEGYSVSREKKERFSLILESASTNQTSMYLCASSLGGAGTEAFFGQGTRLTVV.

The chain links TRBV25-1 to TRBJ1-2; no reliable D call. The V end was cut by 9 bases, the J end by 4 bases, with 15 bases between. Germline V CDR1 and CDR2: MGHDK, SYGVNS. The CDR3 is 13 amino acids. CDR3 region: CASSSGLSYGYTF. DNA of the CDR3: TGTGCCAGTTCCTCGGGCCTTTCCTATGGCTACACCTTC.

The rearrangement joins TRBV3-1 (or the pseudogene TRBV3-2) to TRBJ1-1, with D perhaps matching TRBD1 (5 bases). V was trimmed by 5 bases and J by 1 base, leaving 5 bases between them. The CDR3 is 12 residues long. Per germline, CDR1 LGHDT and CDR2 YNNKEL (reference sequence). The CDR3 loop is CASSRGNTEAFF. The CDR3 DNA reads TGTGCCAGCAGCAGGGGGAACACTGAAGCTTTCTTT.

The sample holds a few counts of this clone. The V gene is TRBV3-1 (or the pseudogene TRBV3-2), the J gene TRBJ2-7; D assignment may be TRBD1 or TRBD2 (5 bases each). Germline V gene data show CDR1 as LGHDT and CDR2 as YNNKEL (reference sequence). The CDR3 runs to 12 residues. The V and J ends lost 2 bases and 7 bases respectively, with 9 bases between them. The CDR3 reads CASSQLRGEQYF. CDR3 DNA: TGTGCCAGCAGCCAACTGAGGGGAGAGCAGTACTTC.

The chain employs TRBV19 and TRBJ1-2; D unclear. V was shortened by 4 bases and J by 4 bases, with 7 bases between the two germline ends. CDR3 length equals 12 residues. Germline CDR1 LNHDA, CDR2 SQIVND (reference sequence). The CDR3 spells CASSTAGYGYTF. CDR3 nucleotides: TGTGCCAGTAGTACTGCTGGCTATGGCTACACCTTC.

This chain connects TRBV6-5 to TRBJ2-7, with unresolved D. The CDR3 length is 16 residues. The ends were cut back, 4 bases at V and 0 bases at J, with 16 bases in the middle. Germline lookup yields CDR1 MNHEY and CDR2 SVGAGI. The CDR3 sequence: CASSSTWRPSSYEQYF. The CDR3 nucleotides read TGTGCCAGCAGTTCTACATGGCGGCCGAGCTCCTACGAGCAGTACTTC.

The CDR3 DNA reads TGTGCCAGTAGTGGACAGGTCCTGGGGACTGAAGCTTTCTTT. Residues: CASSGQVLGTEAFF. This rearrangement joins TRBV19 to TRBJ1-1; TRBD1 matches 7 bases. The length of the CDR3 is 14 residues. V was clipped by 5 bases and J by 5 bases; unmatched bases: 8. From germline, CDR1 is LNHDA and CDR2 SQIVND (reference sequence). Variable domain in full (rest from reference TRBV19 and TRBJ1-1): DGGITQSPKYLFRKEGQNVTLSCEQNLNHDAMYWYRQDPGQGLRLIYYSQIVNDFQKGDIAEGYSVSREKKESFPLTVTSAQKNPTAFYLCASSGQVLGTEAFFGQGTRLTVV.

This clone was observed once. This chain connects TRBV28 to TRBJ1-2; TRBD1 matches at 8 bases. The CDR3 extends over 18 amino acids. V gave up 5 bases and J gave up 5 bases; unmatched junction bases: 19. Germline V gene lookup returns CDR1 MDHEN and CDR2 SYDVKM. The CDR3 nucleotides read TGTGCCAGCAGTCCCGCGCCGCGGACAGGGACGGTTAAGTATGGCTACACCTTC. Translated, it gives CASSPAPRTGTVKYGYTF.

The rearrangement joins TRBV7-5 to TRBJ2-5; the D call of TRBD2 is as the table states it, not checked on the DNA. TRBV7-5 is a pseudogene locus. The CDR3 runs 21 residues. The DNA of the CDR3 is TGTGTCAGAAGCTCCGAACGAGAGTTGGGTTTTAGACTAGCGGACCAAGAGACCCAGTACTTC. Protein sequence: CVRSSERELGFRLADQETQYF.

V gene TRBV7-3 combines with J gene TRBJ2-3, with D perhaps TRBD1 or TRBD2 (6 bases each). The ends were cut back, 5 bases at V and 5 bases at J, with 14 bases in the middle. Germline values: CDR1 SGHTA, CDR2 FQGTGA. This CDR3 region has 14 residues. CDR3 protein: CASSPNRGQDTQYF. CDR3 bases: TGTGCCAGCAGCCCTAACCGGGGGCAAGATACGCAGTATTTT.

The CDR3 loop reads CASSLNRVRETQYF. The CDR3 coding sequence is TGTGCCAGCAGCTTGAACAGGGTGAGAGAGACCCAGTACTTC. V usage is TRBV5-4 and J usage is TRBJ2-5; D is possibly TRBD1 (6 bases). Germline V gene data show CDR1 as SGHNT and CDR2 as YYREEE (reference sequence). The V end was cut by 1 base, the J end by 4 bases, with 11 bases between. The CDR3 length is 14 residues.

The sample holds one count of this clone. The chain carries TRBV5-1 and TRBJ2-2; D not certain. Trimming left V 5 bases short and J 0 bases short, with 8 bases between. Germline V gene data show CDR1 as SGHRS and CDR2 as YFSETQ. This CDR3 contains 14 residues. Here the CDR3 DNA reads TGCGCCAGCAGAGAGCTAGCGAACACCGGGGAGCTGTTTTTT. Translation: CASRELANTGELFF.

The chain links TRBV28 to TRBJ2-7, with TRBD2 matching over 9 bases. Germline V lookup: CDR1 MDHEN, CDR2 SYDVKM. CDR3 length equals 16 residues. V dropped 6 bases and J dropped 0; count of bases not matched to a gene: 9. CDR3 region: CASSPGLAFSSYEQYF. CDR3 DNA: TGTGCCAGCAGCCCGGGACTAGCCTTTAGCTCCTACGAGCAGTACTTC.

The V call is TRBV20-1, the J call TRBJ1-6, with 12 bases aligning to TRBD1. V lost 3 bases, J lost 5 bases, and 8 bases stayed unmatched. This CDR3 spans 17 amino acids. Germline loops: CDR1 DFQATT, CDR2 SNEGSKA (reference sequence). CDR3 protein: CSASKRGQGADNSPLHF. The CDR3 DNA is TGCAGTGCTAGTAAGAGGGGACAGGGGGCGGATAATTCACCCCTCCACTTT.